This entry describes one T cell receptor beta chain. Using immunoSEQ multiplex PCR, the repertoire was profiled, and TCRdb retains in-frame clones only, with some absent. The sample records approximately 100,000 clones, around 89% being singletons. This record comes from a study of control samples from healthy donors and cancer patients. This CDR3 comprises 15 residues. Germline V lookup: CDR1 MNHNY, CDR2 SVGAGI (reference sequence). V shed 5 bases, J shed 6 bases, and the junction held 6 bases outside the gene matches. The sequencing sample was made of PBMCs. The chain has TRBV6-6 and TRBJ1-4; 10 bases line up with TRBD1. This TCR came from a man between 60 and 75 years old with lung cancer. The CDR3 nucleotides are TGTGCCAGCAGTCGACAGGGGGCTCAAGATGAAAAACTGTTTTTT. Translated: CASSRQGAQDEKLFF.